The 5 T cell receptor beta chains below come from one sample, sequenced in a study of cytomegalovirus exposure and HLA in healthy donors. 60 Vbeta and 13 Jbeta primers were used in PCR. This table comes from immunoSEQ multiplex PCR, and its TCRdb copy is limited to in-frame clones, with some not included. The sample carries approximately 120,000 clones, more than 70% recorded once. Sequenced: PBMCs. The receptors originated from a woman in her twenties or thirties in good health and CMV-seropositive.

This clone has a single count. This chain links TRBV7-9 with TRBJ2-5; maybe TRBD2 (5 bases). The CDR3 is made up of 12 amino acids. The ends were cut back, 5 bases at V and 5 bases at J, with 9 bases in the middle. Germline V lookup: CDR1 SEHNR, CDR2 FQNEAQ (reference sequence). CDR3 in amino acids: CASSAGVETQYF. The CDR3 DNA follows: TGTGCCAGCAGCGCGGGCGTGGAGACCCAGTACTTC.

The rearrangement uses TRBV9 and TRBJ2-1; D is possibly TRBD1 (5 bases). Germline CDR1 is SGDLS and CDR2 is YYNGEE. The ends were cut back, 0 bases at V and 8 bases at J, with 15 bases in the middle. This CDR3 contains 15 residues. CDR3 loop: CASSVGGGSADEQFF. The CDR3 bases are TGTGCCAGCAGCGTAGGGGGCGGATCCGCCGATGAGCAGTTCTTC.

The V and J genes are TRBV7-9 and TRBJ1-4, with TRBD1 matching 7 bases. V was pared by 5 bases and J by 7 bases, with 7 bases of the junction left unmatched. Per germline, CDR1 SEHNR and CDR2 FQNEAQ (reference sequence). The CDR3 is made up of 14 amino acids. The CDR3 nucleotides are TGTGCCAGCAGCCCACCCGGACAGGTTGAAAAACTGTTTTTT. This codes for CASSPPGQVEKLFF.

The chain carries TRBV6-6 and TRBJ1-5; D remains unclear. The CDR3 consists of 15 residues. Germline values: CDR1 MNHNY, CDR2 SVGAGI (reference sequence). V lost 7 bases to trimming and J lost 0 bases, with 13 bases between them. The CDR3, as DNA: TGTGCCAGCATCGAGGGCCGATTTAGCAATCAGCCCCAGCATTTT. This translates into CASIEGRFSNQPQHF.

The CDR3 DNA reads as TGCAGCGTTGAGACTCCGGGAGATACGCAGTATTTT. Translated, it gives CSVETPGDTQYF. V usage is TRBV29-1 and J usage is TRBJ2-3; D is undetermined. This CDR3 is 12 amino acids long. Germline V CDR1 and CDR2: SQVTM, ANQGSEA. V dropped 3 bases and J dropped 5 bases, with 9 bases sitting between them.